Reported below is one T cell receptor beta chain. This sample was included in a study of blood T cell repertoires in COVID-19. Only in-frame clones appear in the TCRdb table, and some are missing; sequencing was by immunoSEQ multiplex PCR. Of more than 130,000 clones in the sample, 84% are singletons; the top ten hold over 7.5%. CDR3 size: 13 residues. Looked up from germline, CDR1 is MNHEY and CDR2 is SVGAGI. Between the trimmed V and J ends, which lost 5 bases and 8 bases, there was a span of 15 bases. Sample: peripheral blood. The rearrangement joins TRBV6-5 to TRBJ1-2; no firm D call. The receptor comes from a woman aged 80 or over in a cohort sampled during active or convalescent COVID-19. The CDR3 loop is CASSTLTRGGYTF. DNA for the CDR3: TGTGCCAGCAGTACCCTCACTCGGGGAGGCTACACCTTC.